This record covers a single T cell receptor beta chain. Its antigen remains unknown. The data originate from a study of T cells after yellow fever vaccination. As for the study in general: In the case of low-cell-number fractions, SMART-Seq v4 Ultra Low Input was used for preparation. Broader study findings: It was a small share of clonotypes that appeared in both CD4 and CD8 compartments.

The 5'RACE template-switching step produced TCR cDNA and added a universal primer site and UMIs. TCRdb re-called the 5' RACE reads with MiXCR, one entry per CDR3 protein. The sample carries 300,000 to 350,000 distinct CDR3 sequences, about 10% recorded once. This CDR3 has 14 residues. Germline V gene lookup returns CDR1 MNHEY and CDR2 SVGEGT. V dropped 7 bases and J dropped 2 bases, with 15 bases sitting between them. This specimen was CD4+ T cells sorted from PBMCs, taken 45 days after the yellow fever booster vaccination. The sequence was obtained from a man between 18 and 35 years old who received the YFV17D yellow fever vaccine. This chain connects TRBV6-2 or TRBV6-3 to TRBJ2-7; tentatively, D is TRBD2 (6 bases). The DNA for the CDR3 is TGTGCCAGCACCAACGGGGGTAGAACCTACGAGCAGTACTTC. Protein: CASTNGGRTYEQYF.